A selection of T cell receptor beta chains follows, all from one sample in a study of T cell responses to AZD1222 COVID-19 vaccine. TCRdb keeps only in-frame clones here, not all; method: immunoSEQ multiplex PCR. The sample yields some 130,000 clones, roughly 90% seen once. The sequencing used peripheral blood, collected on day 0 of AZD1222 vaccination. The receptors were sampled from an adult in good health. Both conserved end residues are part of each CDR3. A D gene is named only where the DNA matches it firmly. Expanded clones get a size class; other rows say once, few or many, or leave the size out.

V gene	D gene	clone size	J gene	CDR3 protein	CDR3 DNA
TRBV27	TRBD1	NA	TRBJ2-1	CASSFTPPGTGTYNEQFF	TGTGCCAGCAGTTTTACCCCCCCCGGGACAGGGACCTACAATGAGCAGTTCTTC
TRBV7-9	NA	NA	TRBJ2-7	CASSFLGQTSREQYF	TGTGCCAGCAGTTTCTTAGGACAGACCTCGCGGGAGCAGTACTTC
TRBV7-6	NA	NA	TRBJ2-2	CASSFRTRNTGELFF	TGTGCCAGCAGCTTCCGTACTAGGAACACCGGGGAGCTGTTTTTT
TRBV10-3	NA	NA	TRBJ2-3	CAISDNTDTQYF	TGTGCCATCAGTGACAACACAGATACGCAGTATTTT
TRBV9	TRBD1	NA	TRBJ2-3	CASSVGGTGWARTDTQYF	TGTGCCAGCAGCGTAGGGGGGACAGGGTGGGCGCGCACAGATACGCAGTATTTT
TRBV25-1	NA	NA	TRBJ2-7	CASSERYEQYF	TGTGCCAGCAGTGAACGATACGAGCAGTACTTC
TRBV6-2/TRBV6-3	NA	NA	TRBJ2-7	CASSYPRSSGGELPYEQYF	TGTGCCAGCAGTTACCCGAGGTCCAGCGGAGGGGAGTTACCCTACGAGCAGTACTTC
TRBV19	TRBD1	NA	TRBJ2-7	CASSIRDRGSEQYF	TGTGCCAGTAGTATTCGGGACAGGGGTAGCGAGCAGTACTTC
TRBV19	NA	NA	TRBJ2-7	CASSSAGAYEQYF	TGTGCCAGTAGTTCCGCAGGGGCCTACGAGCAGTACTTC
TRBV5-3	NA	NA	TRBJ2-7	CARSALLVGAAYEQYF	TGTGCCAGAAGCGCCCTGCTAGTTGGCGCCGCCTACGAGCAGTACTTC
TRBV24-1	NA	NA	TRBJ2-3	CATSDQRRGADTQYF	TGTGCCACCAGTGACCAACGGAGGGGCGCAGATACGCAGTATTTT
TRBV4-1	NA	NA	TRBJ1-2	CASSQVWTIRNYGYTF	TGCGCCAGCAGCCAAGTTTGGACTATAAGGAACTATGGCTACACCTTC
TRBV19	NA	few	TRBJ1-1	CASSGHDEAFF	TGTGCCAGTAGTGGACACGATGAAGCTTTCTTT
TRBV3-1/TRBV3-2	TRBD1	NA	TRBJ2-7	CASSQETGFWYEQYF	TGTGCCAGCAGCCAAGAGACAGGGTTCTGGTACGAGCAGTACTTC
TRBV7-2	NA	NA	TRBJ2-5	CASSLNPSRRGETQYF	TGTGCCAGCAGCTTAAACCCCTCGCGGAGGGGGGAGACCCAGTACTTC
TRBV7-2	NA	NA	TRBJ1-1	CASSAGRGTEAFF	TGTGCCAGCAGCGCGGGCAGGGGTACTGAAGCTTTCTTT
TRBV3-1/TRBV3-2	TRBD2	NA	TRBJ2-7	CASSHPAGLAGGPPYEQYF	TGTGCCAGCAGCCACCCGGCCGGACTAGCGGGAGGCCCACCCTACGAGCAGTACTTC